This record looks at one T cell receptor beta chain sequence and its context. CDR3 length: 18 amino acids. V lost 3 bases to trimming and J lost 3 bases; unmatched junction nucleotides: 13. Germline V lookup: CDR1 LGHNA, CDR2 YSLEER. This sample is drawn from a study of blood T cell repertoires in COVID-19. Overall study: Nucleic acid was either cDNA or gDNA, and it came from T cells, B-cell-depleted T cells, or PBMCs.

Generated by immunoSEQ multiplex PCR, the TCRdb table keeps only in-frame clones and is missing some. The table has roughly 100,000 clones, around 73% seen once; the top ten hold over 7.5%. The sequenced sample consisted of peripheral blood. The receptor comes from a man in his 60s with active or convalescent COVID-19. The V and J genes are TRBV4-3 and TRBJ2-2; 7 bases map to TRBD1. CDR3 nucleotide sequence: TGCGCCAGCAGCCAGCTCATTGCCGGGACAGTAGACACCGGGGAGCTGTTTTTT. As protein: CASSQLIAGTVDTGELFF.